One sample yielded the 25 T cell receptor beta chains listed below, sequenced in a study of cytomegalovirus exposure and HLA in healthy donors. PCR amplification relied on 60 Vbeta primers (plus 13 Jbeta primers). Profiled with immunoSEQ multiplex PCR; TCRdb holds only in-frame clones, not every one. This sample has just over 150,000 clones, with approximately 86% found just once. The specimen sequenced was PBMCs. These receptors all come from a woman between 45 and 65 years old in good health and CMV-seropositive.

The count of this clone is one. The chain carries TRBV7-2 and TRBJ1-2, with D unclear. The CDR3 is 12 residues long. Trimming took off 6 bases at V and 9 bases at J, with 14 bases between the two ends. Germline CDR1 is SGHTA and CDR2 is FQGNSA. This CDR3 reads CASSRDTNSYTF. The CDR3 DNA is TGTGCCAGCAGTCGCGACACCAACAGCTACACCTTC. The variable domain in full, with the rest retrieved from reference TRBV7-2 and TRBJ1-2, is GAGVSQSPSNKVTEKGKDVELRCDPISGHTALYWYRQSLGQGLEFLIYFQGNSAPDKSGLPSDRFSAERTGGSVSTLTIQRTQQEDSAVYLCASSRDTNSYTFGSGTRLTVV.

This chain connects TRBV15 to TRBJ1-1, with 9 bases lining up with TRBD1. The CDR3 runs 13 residues. The junction had 2 bases not matched to a gene; V was cut back by 6 bases and J by 3 bases. CDR1 and CDR2 from the germline V gene are LNHNV and YYDKDF (reference sequence). The DNA of the CDR3 is TGTGCCACCAGGGGACAGGGAGACACTGAAGCTTTCTTT. It codes for CATRGQGDTEAFF.

J is TRBJ1-2 and V is TRBV13; D uncertain. CDR3 length: 13 amino acids. Germline loops: CDR1 PRHDT, CDR2 FYEKMQ (reference sequence). With 5 bases removed from V and 4 bases from J, the gap between germline ends came to 11 bases. CDR3 in DNA: TGTGCCAGCAGCCCCACCGGGAGCTATGGCTACACCTTC. This translates into CASSPTGSYGYTF.

The chain carries TRBV5-1 and TRBJ1-5; unclear D gene. The germline V gene has CDR1 SGHRS and CDR2 YFSETQ. The V and J ends lost 4 bases and 1 base respectively, with 9 bases between them. There are 14 residues in the CDR3. In nucleotides, the CDR3 is TGCGCCAGCAGCCTAGACCCCAGCAATCAGCCCCAGCATTTT. It translates to CASSLDPSNQPQHF.

This clone was observed once. The J gene is TRBJ1-1, the V gene TRBV13; D is unresolved. Trimming shortened V by 3 bases and J by 5 bases, and 13 bases separated the two germline ends. CDR1 PRHDT and CDR2 FYEKMQ come from the germline V gene (reference sequence). The CDR3 is made up of 14 amino acids. DNA of the CDR3: TGTGCCAGCAGCTTGCTTCCTGAAGAGACTGAAGCTTTCTTT. As protein: CASSLLPEETEAFF.

This CDR3 is CASSIATEGKLFF. CDR3 in DNA: TGTGCCAGTAGTATAGCGACTGAAGGAAAACTGTTTTTT. V is TRBV19 and J is TRBJ1-4; D uncertain. Germline CDR1 LNHDA, CDR2 SQIVND (reference sequence). Between the trimmed V and J ends, which lost 1 base and 10 bases, there was a span of 10 bases. The CDR3 consists of 13 residues. Combining the CDR3 with reference TRBV19 and TRBJ1-4 gives the whole variable domain DGGITQSPKYLFRKEGQNVTLSCEQNLNHDAMYWYRQDPGQGLRLIYYSQIVNDFQKGDIAEGYSVSREKKESFPLTVTSAQKNPTAFYLCASSIATEGKLFFGSGTQLSVL.

This chain uses TRBV5-1 with TRBJ2-3, with 10 bases identical to TRBD2. This CDR3 region has 17 residues. Germline V CDR1 and CDR2: SGHRS, YFSETQ. Germline trimming cut 0 bases from V and 2 bases from J; bases unmatched to any gene: 6. The CDR3 is CASSLASSGGTTDTQYF. The CDR3 region has the DNA TGCGCCAGCAGCTTGGCGTCTAGCGGGGGCACCACAGATACGCAGTATTTT.

This chain joins TRBV18 and TRBJ1-3; D not resolved. The V end was cut by 1 base, the J end by 0 bases, with 16 bases between. This CDR3 contains 18 residues. The germline V gene has CDR1 KGHSH and CDR2 LQKENI. CDR3 in amino acids: CASSPLYSTGGSGNTIYF. The CDR3 DNA follows: TGTGCCAGCTCACCACTGTACTCCACGGGAGGCTCTGGAAACACCATATATTTT.

As for this clone: A read error may account for a junction end that differs from germline. V usage is TRBV5-6 and J usage is TRBJ1-1, with D unresolved. The CDR3 contains 13 residues. Germline CDR1 reads SGHDT; CDR2 reads YYEEEE. Written as DNA, the CDR3 is TGTGCCAGCAGTCCGAATGGGTTACTAGAAGCTTCCTTT. This gives the protein CASSPNGLLEASF.

J is TRBJ2-7 and V is TRBV30, with D uncertain. Between the trimmed V and J ends, which lost 2 bases and 3 bases, there was a span of 5 bases. CDR1 is GTSNPN, CDR2 SVGIG, per germline (reference sequence). The CDR3 sequence is 11 residues long. The CDR3 DNA sequence: TGTGCCTGGAGTCACTACTACGAGCAGTACTTC. As protein: CAWSHYYEQYF.

The gene calls are TRBV15 and TRBJ2-1; TRBD1 is a possible D gene (5 bases). The CDR3 totals 13 residues. V lost 0 bases and J 7 bases, leaving 7 bases between the germline ends. Germline V gives CDR1 LNHNV, CDR2 YYDKDF (reference sequence). In nucleotides, the CDR3 is TGTGCCACCAGCAGAGAACAGGATAATGAGCAGTTCTTC. It translates to CATSREQDNEQFF.

The V call is TRBV5-6, the J call TRBJ2-7; 7 bases line up with TRBD2. The CDR3 totals 18 residues. The trim removed 3 bases at V and 3 bases at J, leaving 18 bases unmatched. CDR1 and CDR2 from the germline V gene are SGHDT and YYEEEE. The CDR3 DNA sequence: TGTGCCAGCAGCTCTTGGAACCCTAGGCTAGCGGCGCTCTACGAGCAGTACTTC. Encoded protein: CASSSWNPRLAALYEQYF.

The chain joins TRBV6-1 to TRBJ1-2, with D possibly TRBD1 on 6 matching bases. Trimming left V 1 base short and J 3 bases short, with 15 bases between. This CDR3 is built from 16 residues. Per the germline V gene, CDR1 is MNHNS and CDR2 is SASEGT. The CDR3 protein is CASSEVTGQRYYGYTF. CDR3 sequence (DNA): TGTGCCAGCAGTGAAGTGACCGGACAGCGATACTATGGCTACACCTTC.

The gene calls are TRBV4-1 and TRBJ1-2, with TRBD1 matching 7 bases. The CDR3 is 14 amino acids. CDR1 and CDR2 from the germline V gene are MGHRA and YSYEKL. V was clipped by 1 base and J by 4 bases; unmatched bases: 3. Here the CDR3 reads CASSQADRPYGYTF. In DNA, the CDR3 is TGCGCCAGCAGCCAAGCGGACAGGCCCTATGGCTACACCTTC.

This chain uses TRBV6-6 with TRBJ2-1, with TRBD2 matching over 9 bases. Germline V gene lookup returns CDR1 MNHNY and CDR2 SVGAGI (reference sequence). Germline trimming cut 0 bases from V and 9 bases from J; bases unmatched to any gene: 6. This CDR3 comprises 15 residues. The CDR3 DNA follows: TGTGCCAGCAGTTACTCGCGGGGGGGCGGTAGTGAGCAGTTCTTC. It is translated as CASSYSRGGGSEQFF.

The rearrangement uses TRBV7-8 and TRBJ2-1; 11 bases are shared with TRBD1. Trimming cost V 5 bases and J 3 bases; bases outside gene matches: 6. Germline V gene data show CDR1 as SGHVS and CDR2 as FQNEAQ. The CDR3 contains 16 residues. CDR3 sequence reads: CASSAPGTGGYNEQFF. In nucleotides, the CDR3 is TGTGCCAGCAGCGCTCCCGGGACAGGGGGCTACAATGAGCAGTTCTTC.

The chain couples TRBV6-1 to TRBJ1-5, with D tentatively TRBD1 (6 bases). Per germline, CDR1 MNHNS and CDR2 SASEGT. The CDR3 is made up of 15 amino acids. The ends were cut back, 4 bases at V and 5 bases at J, with 15 bases in the middle. CDR3 region: CASSGSTGKDQPQHF. CDR3 nucleotides: TGTGCCAGCAGTGGGTCCACAGGGAAGGATCAGCCCCAGCATTTT.

V gene TRBV6-1 combines with J gene TRBJ2-1; the D gene is possibly TRBD2 (7 bases). The CDR3 totals 14 residues. V lost 5 bases and J 4 bases, leaving 12 bases between the germline ends. CDR1 and CDR2 from the germline V gene are MNHNS and SASEGT. CDR3 amino acids: CASSYAGAYNEQFF. CDR3 DNA: TGTGCCAGCAGTTATGCGGGGGCGTACAATGAGCAGTTCTTC.

This chain joins TRBV10-3 and TRBJ2-4; unclear D gene. CDR1 is ENHRY, CDR2 SYGVKD, per germline. V shed 3 bases and J shed 1 base, with 4 bases lying between them. This CDR3 region has 13 residues. CDR3 in DNA: TGTGCCATCAGTGAATCGGCCAAAAACATTCAGTACTTC. Residues: CAISESAKNIQYF.

The chain uses TRBV5-1 and TRBJ2-1; D unresolved. This CDR3 has 14 residues. The germline V and J ends were trimmed by 0 bases and 5 bases, with 9 bases remaining between them. Per germline, CDR1 SGHRS and CDR2 YFSETQ. The CDR3 spells CASSLVPPNNEQFF. The CDR3 DNA follows: TGCGCCAGCAGCTTGGTTCCCCCAAACAATGAGCAGTTCTTC.

V and J are TRBV15 and TRBJ1-2; 8 bases line up with TRBD1. After removal of 8 bases from V and 0 bases from J, the junction contained 5 bases not matched to a gene. Germline V CDR1 and CDR2: LNHNV, YYDKDF (reference sequence). CDR3 length: 14 residues. The CDR3 reads CATSPGGPNYGYTF. The CDR3, as DNA: TGTGCCACCTCTCCAGGGGGCCCTAACTATGGCTACACCTTC.

The chain employs TRBV25-1 and TRBJ1-2; possibly TRBD1 for D (6 bases). Germline V gives CDR1 MGHDK, CDR2 SYGVNS. Trimming cost V 6 bases and J 3 bases, with 11 bases left between them. The CDR3 loop spans 13 amino acids. This CDR3 reads CASRDSADYGYTF. CDR3 DNA: TGTGCCAGCAGGGACAGTGCGGACTATGGCTACACCTTC.

The rearrangement uses TRBV5-1 and TRBJ1-5, with 10 bases lining up with TRBD1. The CDR3 loop spans 14 amino acids. Germline CDR1 and CDR2: SGHRS and YFSETQ. The V and J ends lost 2 bases and 6 bases, in that order; junction bases with no gene match: 2. The CDR3: CASSLGQGVQPQHF. CDR3 coding DNA: TGCGCCAGCAGCTTAGGACAGGGGGTTCAGCCCCAGCATTTT. The complete variable domain, with remaining parts taken from reference TRBV5-1 and TRBJ1-5, reads KAGVTQTPRYLIKTRGQQVTLSCSPISGHRSVSWYQQTPGQGLQFLFEYFSETQRNKGNFPGRFSGRQFSNSRSEMNVSTLELGDSALYLCASSLGQGVQPQHFGDGTRLSIL.

The chain employs TRBV15 and TRBJ1-6; D call uncertain. The CDR3 is made up of 17 amino acids. V shed 0 bases and J shed 3 bases, with 12 bases lying between them. Germline-derived CDR1 and CDR2 are LNHNV and YYDKDF (reference sequence). The CDR3 DNA is TGTGCCACCAGCAGAGATTCTCAGGTTTACTATAATTCACCCCTCCACTTT. Its translation is CATSRDSQVYYNSPLHF.

V and J are TRBV9 and TRBJ1-4; tentative D call: TRBD1 (6 bases). The CDR3 consists of 14 residues. The germline V gene encodes CDR1 SGDLS and CDR2 YYNGEE. Between the trimmed V and J ends, which lost 4 bases and 5 bases, there was a span of 12 bases. The CDR3 region has the DNA TGTGCCAGCAGCCTTCGACAGGAAAATGAAAAACTGTTTTTT. Its protein is CASSLRQENEKLFF.